The present T cell receptor (beta chain) was sequenced within a study of T cells in tumors after PD-1 blockade. For the study at large: Some patients also took daily vismodegib 150 mg during anti-PD-1 treatment. Findings and limits, study-wide: Around two fifths of tumor TCR clonotypes were also found in blood.

Per germline, CDR1 SGHRS and CDR2 YFSETQ. The CDR3 totals 14 residues. The V end was cut by 0 bases, the J end by 0 bases, with 3 bases between. Tumor biopsies came from the same primary tumor site before and after PD-1 blockade. Notes on this clone: Antigen: not known.

The data were produced by immunoSEQ multiplex PCR, yet TCRdb's version contains in-frame clones alone and is incomplete. The repertoire includes roughly 2,000 clones, 69% of them detected once, and around 16% sits in the top ten. The clonotype was recovered from a human donor with basal cell carcinoma. The chain employs TRBV5-1 and TRBJ1-4; D is undetermined. This specimen was tumor tissue, taken before anti-PD-1 treatment. Written as DNA, the CDR3 is TGCGCCAGCAGCTTGGGAGCAACTAATGAAAAACTGTTTTTT. Protein product: CASSLGATNEKLFF.